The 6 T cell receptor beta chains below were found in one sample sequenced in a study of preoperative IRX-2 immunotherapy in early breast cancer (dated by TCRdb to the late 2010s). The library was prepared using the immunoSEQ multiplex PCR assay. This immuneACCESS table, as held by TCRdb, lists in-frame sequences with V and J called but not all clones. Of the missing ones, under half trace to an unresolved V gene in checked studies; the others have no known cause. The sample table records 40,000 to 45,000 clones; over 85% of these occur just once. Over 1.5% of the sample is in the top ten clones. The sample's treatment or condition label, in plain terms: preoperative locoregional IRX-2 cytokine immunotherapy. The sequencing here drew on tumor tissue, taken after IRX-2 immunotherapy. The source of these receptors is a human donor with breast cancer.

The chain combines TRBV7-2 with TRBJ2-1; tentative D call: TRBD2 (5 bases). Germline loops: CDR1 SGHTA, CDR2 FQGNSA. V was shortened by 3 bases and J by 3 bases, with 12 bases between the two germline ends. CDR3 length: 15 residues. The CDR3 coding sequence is TGTGCCAGCAGCTTTCCCCTGAGGGACTACAATGAGCAGTTCTTC. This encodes CASSFPLRDYNEQFF.

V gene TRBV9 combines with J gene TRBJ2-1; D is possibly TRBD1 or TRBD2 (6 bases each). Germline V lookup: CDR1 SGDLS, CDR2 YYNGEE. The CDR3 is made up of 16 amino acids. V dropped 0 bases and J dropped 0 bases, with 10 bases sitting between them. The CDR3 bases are TGTGCCAGCAGCGTAGGGGGGGCGAGCTCCTACAATGAGCAGTTCTTC. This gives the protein CASSVGGASSYNEQFF. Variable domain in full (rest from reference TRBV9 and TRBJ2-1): DSGVTQTPKHLITATGQRVTLRCSPRSGDLSVYWYQQSLDQGLQFLIQYYNGEERAKGNILERFSAQQFPDLHSELNLSSLELGDSALYFCASSVGGASSYNEQFFGPGTRLTVL.

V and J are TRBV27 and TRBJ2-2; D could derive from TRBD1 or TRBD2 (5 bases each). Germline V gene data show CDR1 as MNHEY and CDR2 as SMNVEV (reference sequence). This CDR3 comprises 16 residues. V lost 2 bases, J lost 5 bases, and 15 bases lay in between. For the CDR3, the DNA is TGTGCCAGCAGTTTAGGCCTCTTGGGGGTTACCGGGGAGCTGTTTTTT. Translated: CASSLGLLGVTGELFF.

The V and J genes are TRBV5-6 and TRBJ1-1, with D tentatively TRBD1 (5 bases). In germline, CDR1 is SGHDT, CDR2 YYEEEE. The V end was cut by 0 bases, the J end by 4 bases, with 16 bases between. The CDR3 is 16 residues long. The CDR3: CASSLEPGLWTTEAFF. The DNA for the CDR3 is TGTGCCAGCAGCTTGGAGCCGGGGCTCTGGACCACTGAAGCTTTCTTT. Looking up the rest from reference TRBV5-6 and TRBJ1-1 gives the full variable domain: DAGVTQSPTHLIKTRGQQVTLRCSPKSGHDTVSWYQQALGQGPQFIFQYYEEEERQRGNFPDRFSGHQFPNYSSELNVNALLLGDSALYLCASSLEPGLWTTEAFFGQGTRLTVV.

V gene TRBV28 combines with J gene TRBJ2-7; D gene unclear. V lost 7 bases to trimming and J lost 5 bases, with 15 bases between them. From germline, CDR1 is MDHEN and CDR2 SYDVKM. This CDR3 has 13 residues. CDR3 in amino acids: CASTPRLVNEQYF. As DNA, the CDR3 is TGTGCCAGCACCCCCCGCCTTGTGAACGAGCAGTACTTC. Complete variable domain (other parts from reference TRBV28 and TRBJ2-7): DVKVTQSSRYLVKRTGEKVFLECVQDMDHENMFWYRQDPGLGLRLIYFSYDVKMKEKGDIPEGYSVSREKKERFSLILESASTNQTSMYLCASTPRLVNEQYFGPGTRLTVT.

The CDR3 nucleotides read TGTGCCAGCAGCTACGGACGGTTCTCCTACGAGCAGTACTTC. It yields the protein CASSYGRFSYEQYF. The V call is TRBV7-9, the J call TRBJ2-7; D gene uncertain. Between the trimmed V and J ends, which lost 4 bases and 0 bases, there was a span of 10 bases. This CDR3 region has 14 residues. Germline V CDR1 and CDR2: SEHNR, FQNEAQ (reference sequence).